Here is one T cell receptor beta chain with its context. Its antigen is not known. This sample is part of a study of shared clonotypes between healthy human individuals. CDR1 and CDR2 from the germline V gene are MNHEY and SMNVEV (reference sequence). The CDR3 totals 12 residues. The V gene end was trimmed by 6 bases and the J gene end by 7 bases; junction bases not matched to a gene: 3. Generated by immunoSEQ multiplex PCR, the TCRdb table keeps only in-frame clones and is missing some. The repertoire holds approximately 1.9 million clones, roughly 95% seen once, with under 2% in the top ten. Naivety among CD8 cells was defined by CD45RO negativity and positive CCR7 selection, thereby excluding terminally differentiated effector memory CD45RA+ cells. Study-level findings and limits: Despite large depth, rarefaction showed incomplete sorted-subset sequencing.

The source is a man aged 18 to 30 in good health. Some clones in this sample may be carry-over from other donors' samples. This chain links TRBV27 with TRBJ1-5; 7 nucleotides line up with TRBD1. Specimen: naive CD8+ T cells from PBMCs. CDR3 coding DNA: TGTGCCAGCAGGACAGGGAGGCAGCCCCAGCATTTT. Amino acid sequence: CASRTGRQPQHF.